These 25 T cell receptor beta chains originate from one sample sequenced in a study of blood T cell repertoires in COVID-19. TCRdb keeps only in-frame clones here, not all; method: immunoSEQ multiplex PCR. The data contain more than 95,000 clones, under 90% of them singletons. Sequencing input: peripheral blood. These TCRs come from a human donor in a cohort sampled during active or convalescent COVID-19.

CDR3 coding DNA: TGTGCCAGTAGTATGAAGAGGGTTAACAATCAGCCCCAGCATTTT. Its protein is CASSMKRVNNQPQHF. J is TRBJ1-5 and V is TRBV19, with D unclear. This CDR3 is built from 15 residues. CDR1 LNHDA and CDR2 SQIVND come from the germline V gene (reference sequence). V was clipped by 3 bases and J by 3 bases, with 12 bases between them.

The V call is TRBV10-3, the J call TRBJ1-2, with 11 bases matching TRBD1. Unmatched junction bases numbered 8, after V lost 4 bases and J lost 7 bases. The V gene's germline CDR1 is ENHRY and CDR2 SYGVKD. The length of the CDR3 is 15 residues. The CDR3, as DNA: TGTGCCATCAGTGGGTCGGGGACAGGGGGGAGTGGCTACACCTTC. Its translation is CAISGSGTGGSGYTF.

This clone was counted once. CDR3 bases: TGCGCCAGCAGCTTGGCCATTGGGACAGGGTCGGAGAACACTGAAGCTTTCTTT. Its translation: CASSLAIGTGSENTEAFF. The V call is TRBV5-1, the J call TRBJ1-1; 9 nucleotides match TRBD1. V was pared by 0 bases and J by 1 base, with 10 bases of the junction left unmatched. Germline assignment: CDR1 SGHRS and CDR2 YFSETQ. This CDR3 comprises 18 residues.

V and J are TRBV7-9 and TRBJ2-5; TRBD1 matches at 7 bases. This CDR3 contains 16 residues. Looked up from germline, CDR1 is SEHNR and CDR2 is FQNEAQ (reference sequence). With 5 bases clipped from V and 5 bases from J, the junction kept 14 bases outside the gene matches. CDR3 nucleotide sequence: TGTGCCAGCAGCCCCCCAGGACAGGTTAGCGTGGAGACCCAGTACTTC. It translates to CASSPPGQVSVETQYF.

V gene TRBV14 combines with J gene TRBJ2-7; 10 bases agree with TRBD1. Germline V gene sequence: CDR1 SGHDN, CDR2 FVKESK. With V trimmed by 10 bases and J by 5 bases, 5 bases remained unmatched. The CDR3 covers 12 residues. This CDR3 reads CATRDRGHEQYF. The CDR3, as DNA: TGTGCCACCCGGGACAGGGGCCACGAGCAGTACTTC. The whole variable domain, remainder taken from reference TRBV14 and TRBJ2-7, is EAGVTQFPSHSVIEKGQTVTLRCDPISGHDNLYWYRRVMGKEIKFLLHFVKESKQDESGMPNNRFLAERTGGTYSTLKVQPAELEDSGVYFCATRDRGHEQYFGPGTRLTVT.

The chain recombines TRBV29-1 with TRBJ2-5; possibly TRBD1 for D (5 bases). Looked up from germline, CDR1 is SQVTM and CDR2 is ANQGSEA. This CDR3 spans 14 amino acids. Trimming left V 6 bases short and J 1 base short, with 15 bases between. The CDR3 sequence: CSVPSPGSQETQYF. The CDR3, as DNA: TGCAGCGTCCCTTCGCCAGGGTCCCAAGAGACCCAGTACTTC.

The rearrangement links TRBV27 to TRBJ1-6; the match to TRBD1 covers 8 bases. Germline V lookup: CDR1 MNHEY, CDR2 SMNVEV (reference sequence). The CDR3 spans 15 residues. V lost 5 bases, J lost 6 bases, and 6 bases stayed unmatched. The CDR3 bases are TGTGCCAGCAGTCCACAGGGGGGTGGTAATTCACCCCTCCACTTT. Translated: CASSPQGGGNSPLHF.

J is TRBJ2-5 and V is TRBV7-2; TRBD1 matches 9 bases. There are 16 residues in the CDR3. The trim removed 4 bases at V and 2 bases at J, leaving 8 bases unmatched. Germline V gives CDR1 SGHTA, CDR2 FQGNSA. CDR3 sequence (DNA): TGTGCCAGCAGCTATGGATGGGACAGGGCTCAAGAGACCCAGTACTTC. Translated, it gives CASSYGWDRAQETQYF.

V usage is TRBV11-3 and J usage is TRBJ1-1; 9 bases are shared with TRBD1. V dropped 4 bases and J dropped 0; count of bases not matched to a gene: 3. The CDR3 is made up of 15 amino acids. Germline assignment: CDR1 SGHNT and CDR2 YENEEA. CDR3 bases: TGTGCCAGCAGCTGGGGACAGGGAGTGAACACTGAAGCTTTCTTT. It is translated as CASSWGQGVNTEAFF.

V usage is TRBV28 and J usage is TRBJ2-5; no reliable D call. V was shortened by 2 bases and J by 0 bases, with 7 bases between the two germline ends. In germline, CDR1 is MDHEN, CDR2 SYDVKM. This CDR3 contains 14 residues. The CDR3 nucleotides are TGTGCCAGCAGTTTAAGACATAACCAAGAGACCCAGTACTTC. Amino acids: CASSLRHNQETQYF.

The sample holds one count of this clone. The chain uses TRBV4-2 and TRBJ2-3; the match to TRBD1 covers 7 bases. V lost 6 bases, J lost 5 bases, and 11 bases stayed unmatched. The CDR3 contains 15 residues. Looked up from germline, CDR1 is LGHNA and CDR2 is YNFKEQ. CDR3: CASSPFGQAQDTQYF. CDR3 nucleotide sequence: TGTGCCAGCAGTCCCTTCGGACAGGCACAAGATACGCAGTATTTT.

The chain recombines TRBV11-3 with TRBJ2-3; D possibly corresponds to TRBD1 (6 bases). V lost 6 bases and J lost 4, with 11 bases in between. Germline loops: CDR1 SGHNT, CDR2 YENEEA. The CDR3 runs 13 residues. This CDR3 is CASSPSGADTQYF. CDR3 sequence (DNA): TGTGCCAGCAGTCCTTCAGGGGCAGATACGCAGTATTTT.

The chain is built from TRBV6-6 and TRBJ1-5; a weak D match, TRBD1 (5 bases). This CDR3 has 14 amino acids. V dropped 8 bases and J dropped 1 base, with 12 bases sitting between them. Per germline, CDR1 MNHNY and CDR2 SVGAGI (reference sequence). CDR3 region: CASLRGLSNQPQHF. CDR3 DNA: TGTGCCAGCCTAAGGGGCTTAAGCAATCAGCCCCAGCATTTT.

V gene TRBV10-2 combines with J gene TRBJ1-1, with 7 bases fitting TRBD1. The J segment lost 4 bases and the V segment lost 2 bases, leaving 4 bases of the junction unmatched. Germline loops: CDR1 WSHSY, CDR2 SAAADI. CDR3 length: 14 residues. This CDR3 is CASSETGDATEAFF. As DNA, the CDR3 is TGCGCCAGCAGTGAGACAGGGGACGCCACTGAAGCTTTCTTT.

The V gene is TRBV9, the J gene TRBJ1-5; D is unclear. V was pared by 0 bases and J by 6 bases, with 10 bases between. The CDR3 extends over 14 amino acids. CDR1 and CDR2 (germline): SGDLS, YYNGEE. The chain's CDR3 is CASSVGPGFQPQHF. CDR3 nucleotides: TGTGCCAGCAGCGTAGGTCCCGGGTTTCAGCCCCAGCATTTT.

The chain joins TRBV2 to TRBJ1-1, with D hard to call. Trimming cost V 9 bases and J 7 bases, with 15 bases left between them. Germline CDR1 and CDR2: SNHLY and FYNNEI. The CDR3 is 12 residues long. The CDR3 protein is CARRSGGNEAFF. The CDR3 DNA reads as TGTGCCAGACGATCGGGTGGCAATGAAGCTTTCTTT. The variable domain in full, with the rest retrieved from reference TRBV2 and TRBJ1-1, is EPEVTQTPSHQVTQMGQEVILRCVPISNHLYFYWYRQILGQKVEFLVSFYNNEISEKSEIFDDQFSVERPDGSNFTLKIRSTKLEDSAMYFCARRSGGNEAFFGQGTRLTVV.

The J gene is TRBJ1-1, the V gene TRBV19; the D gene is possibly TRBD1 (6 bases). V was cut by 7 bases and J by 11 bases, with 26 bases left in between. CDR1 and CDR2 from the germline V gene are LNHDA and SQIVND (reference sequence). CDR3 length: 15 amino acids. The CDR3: CASTVQVSNRAEAFF. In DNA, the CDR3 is TGTGCCAGTACGGTTCAAGTGTCCAACAGGGCGGAGGCTTTCTTT.

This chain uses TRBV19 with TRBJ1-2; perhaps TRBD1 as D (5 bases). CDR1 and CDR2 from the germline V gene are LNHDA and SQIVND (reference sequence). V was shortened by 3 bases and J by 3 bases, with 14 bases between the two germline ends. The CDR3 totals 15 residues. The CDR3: CASSIRSDSHYGYTF. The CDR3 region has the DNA TGTGCCAGTAGTATCAGGTCCGACAGCCACTATGGCTACACCTTC.

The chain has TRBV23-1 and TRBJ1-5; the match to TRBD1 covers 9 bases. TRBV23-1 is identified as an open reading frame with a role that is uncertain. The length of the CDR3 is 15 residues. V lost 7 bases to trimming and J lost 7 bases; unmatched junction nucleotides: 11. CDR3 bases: TGCGCCAGCAATCTCCCGGGACAGGGTGGGCAGCCCCAGCATTTT. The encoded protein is CASNLPGQGGQPQHF.

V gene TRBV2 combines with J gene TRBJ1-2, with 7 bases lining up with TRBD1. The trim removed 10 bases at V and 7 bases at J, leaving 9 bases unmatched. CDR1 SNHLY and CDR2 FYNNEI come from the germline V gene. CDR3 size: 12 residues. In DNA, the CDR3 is TGTGCCAAAACAGGGGAGGATCGTGGCTACACCTTC. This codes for CAKTGEDRGYTF.

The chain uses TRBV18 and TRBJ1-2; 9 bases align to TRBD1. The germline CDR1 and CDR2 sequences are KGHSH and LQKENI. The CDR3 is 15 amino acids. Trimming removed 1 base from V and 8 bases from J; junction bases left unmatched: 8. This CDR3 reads CASSPLSDRGNGYTF. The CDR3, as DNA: TGTGCCAGCTCACCACTCTCAGACAGGGGGAACGGCTACACCTTC.

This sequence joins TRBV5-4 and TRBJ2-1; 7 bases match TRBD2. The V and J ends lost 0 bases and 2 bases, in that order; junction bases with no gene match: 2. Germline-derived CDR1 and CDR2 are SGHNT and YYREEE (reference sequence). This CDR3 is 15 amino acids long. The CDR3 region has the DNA TGTGCCAGCAGCTTGGAAGCGGGAACCTACAATGAGCAGTTCTTC. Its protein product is CASSLEAGTYNEQFF.

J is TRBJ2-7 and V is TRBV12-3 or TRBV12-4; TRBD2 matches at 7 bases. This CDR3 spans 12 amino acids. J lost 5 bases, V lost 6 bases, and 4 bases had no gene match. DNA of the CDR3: TGTGCCAGCAGCGGACTAGTGGACGAGCAGTACTTC. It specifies CASSGLVDEQYF.

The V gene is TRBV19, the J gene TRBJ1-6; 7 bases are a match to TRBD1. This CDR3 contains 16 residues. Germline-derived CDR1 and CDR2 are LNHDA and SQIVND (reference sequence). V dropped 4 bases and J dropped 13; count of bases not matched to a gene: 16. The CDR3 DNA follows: TGTGCCAGTAGTACCAAACCGGGACAGCTCCGGTACCCCCTCCACTTT. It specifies CASSTKPGQLRYPLHF.

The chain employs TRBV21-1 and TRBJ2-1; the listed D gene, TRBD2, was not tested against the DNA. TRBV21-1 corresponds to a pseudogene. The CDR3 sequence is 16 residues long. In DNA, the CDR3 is TGTGCCAGCAGCACTGCGGGTAACCTCTCCTACAATGAGCAGTTCTTC. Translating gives CASSTAGNLSYNEQFF.